This TCR beta chain was obtained from a study of T cell responses to AZD1222 COVID-19 vaccine. V lost 6 bases and J 2 bases, leaving 13 bases between the germline ends. Germline CDR1 LNHDA, CDR2 SQIVND (reference sequence). The CDR3 extends over 14 amino acids. Method: immunoSEQ multiplex PCR; TCRdb's copy keeps in-frame clones and lacks some. This table holds approximately 64,000 clones, about 89% found once. This clone has just one count. The receptor's source is an adult who received the MenACWY meningococcal vaccine as a control. The V gene is TRBV19, the J gene TRBJ1-1, with D possibly matching TRBD1 (5 bases). The sample here was peripheral blood, taken 28 days after the second dose of the MenACWY control vaccine. The CDR3, as DNA: TGTGCCAGTAGGGGAAACGGGGACAACACTGAAGCTTTCTTT. Translation gives CASRGNGDNTEAFF.